This TCR beta chain derives from a study of T-cell reconstitution after alpha-beta-depleted transplantation in children. Preparing the TCRbeta library involved the use of unique molecular identifiers. TCRdb passed the PCR reads through MiXCR, listing each CDR3 protein once. The repertoire consists of some 530,000 distinct CDR3 sequences, with roughly an eighth occurring once and the leading ten covering around 6%. This clonotype was seen only a few times. The germline V and J ends were trimmed by 7 bases and 5 bases, with 15 bases remaining between them. This CDR3 is built from 14 residues. Sequenced material: PBMCs from the stem cell graft donor, taken from the stem cell graft. This sequence originates from a human donor who donated a stem cell graft to a child with combined immunodeficiency. V usage is TRBV12-3 or TRBV12-4 and J usage is TRBJ1-5; tentative D call: TRBD1 (6 bases). The CDR3 loop is CASKPGGGYQPQHF. The CDR3 region has the DNA TGTGCCAGCAAACCGGGGGGCGGGTATCAGCCCCAGCATTTT.